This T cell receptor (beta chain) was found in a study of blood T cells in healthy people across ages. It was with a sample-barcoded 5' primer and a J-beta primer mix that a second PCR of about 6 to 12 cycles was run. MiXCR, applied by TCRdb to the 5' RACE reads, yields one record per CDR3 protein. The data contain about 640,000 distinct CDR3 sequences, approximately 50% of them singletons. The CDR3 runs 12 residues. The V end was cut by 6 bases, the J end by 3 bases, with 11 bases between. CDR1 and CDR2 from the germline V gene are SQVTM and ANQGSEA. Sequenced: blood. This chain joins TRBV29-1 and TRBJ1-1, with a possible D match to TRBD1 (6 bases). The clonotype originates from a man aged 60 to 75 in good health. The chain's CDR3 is CSVGQFHTEAFF. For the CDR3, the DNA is TGCAGCGTCGGACAGTTCCACACTGAAGCTTTCTTT.